This T cell receptor beta chain emerged from a study of blood T cell repertoires in COVID-19. Study background: Acute and convalescent COVID-19 samples came from the United States, Italy and Spain.

Original data processing: Amplifying reference gene primers gave estimates of nucleated cell counts. Measured with immunoSEQ multiplex PCR; TCRdb has only the in-frame clones, and not every one. From that table come the V and J calls and clone size; the DNA was used to work out D and trimming. Of about 91,000 clones listed, approximately 80% were seen once; the top ten hold roughly 7.3%. The sequencing sample was made of peripheral blood. The clonotype originates from a man in his sixties or seventies with acute or convalescent COVID-19.

This CDR3 reads CASSLDTRVVSGELFF. In DNA form, the CDR3 reads TGTGCCAGCAGCTTGGATACCAGGGTAGTTTCCGGGGAGCTGTTTTTT. The chain couples TRBV5-4 to TRBJ2-2; possibly TRBD1 for D (5 bases). CDR3 length: 16 residues. CDR1 and CDR2 (germline): SGHNT, YYREEE (reference sequence). Trimming removed 0 bases from V and 6 bases from J, with 15 bases in between. Using reference TRBV5-4 and TRBJ2-2 for the parts outside the CDR3, the full variable domain is ETGVTQSPTHLIKTRGQQVTLRCSSQSGHNTVSWYQQALGQGPQFIFQYYREEENGRGNFPPRFSGLQFPNYSSELNVNALELDDSALYLCASSLDTRVVSGELFFGEGSRLTVL.